What follows is one TCR beta chain and its context. Antigen unknown. CDR1 and CDR2 (germline): LNHDA, SQIVND (reference sequence). The CDR3 covers 15 residues. V lost 1 base and J lost 7, with 16 bases in between. The sample originates from a study of cytomegalovirus exposure and HLA in healthy donors. 60 Vbeta and 13 Jbeta primers were used in PCR. Clones were read by immunoSEQ multiplex PCR, and TCRdb kept only the in-frame ones, dropping some. The table shows under 150,000 clones, with about four fifths occurring only once. Study-wide findings and caveats: Previously analyzed data showed that most TCR beta V segments were productive at a frequency of about 87% or about 30%. Researchers reportedly found TCR beta sequences accurately predicted most subjects' HLA-A and HLA-B alleles. Reported results showed that the classifier diagnosed cytomegalovirus status with high specificity and sensitivity. Rarity marked most TCR sequences, yet some public TCRs occurred in many donors.

This chain connects TRBV19 to TRBJ1-2; TRBD1 is a possible D gene (5 bases). This TCR derives from a woman in her forties in good health and CMV-seronegative. Sequenced material: PBMCs. The CDR3 DNA is TGTGCCAGTAGTATAGCAGGCAGGGTGGAACTTGGCTACACCTTC. Protein sequence: CASSIAGRVELGYTF.